The sequence of this T cell receptor beta chain was determined in a study of OX40 agonist ivuxolimab in advanced cancers. Looking at the study overall: Treatment received earlier with anti-PD-1, anti-PD-L1 or anti-CTLA-4 agents was allowed, and 40% had some. Study results and limitations: On average, CD8+ T cells showed a greater number of expanded clones than CD4+. Antigens targeted by the expanded peripheral T cells were not determined.

With regard to this clone: Its matching antigen is unknown.

Generated by immunoSEQ multiplex PCR, the TCRdb table keeps only in-frame clones and is missing some. The table has some 14,000 clones, approximately 87% seen once. V was clipped by 0 bases and J by 3 bases, with 11 bases between them. Germline V gives CDR1 LGHNA, CDR2 YSLEER. The CDR3 has 15 amino acids. The sample here was CD4+ or CD8+ T cells sorted from blood, taken in a trial of the OX40 agonist ivuxolimab. The chain has TRBV4-3 and TRBJ1-1, with no clear D. The clonotype comes from an adult with an advanced solid tumor such as melanoma, head and neck, liver or kidney cancer. In DNA form, the CDR3 reads TGCGCCAGCAGCCAAGAATCGGCCGGATACACTGAAGCTTTCTTT. Residues: CASSQESAGYTEAFF.